The 22 T cell receptor beta chains below all came from one sample that was sequenced in a study of Graves' ophthalmopathy and Graves' hyperthyroidism. The TCR beta CDR3 regions underwent amplification from RNA transcripts. HTBI primers were employed in first-round RT-PCR, then a second-round multiplex PCR followed. TCRdb reprocessed the multiplex PCR reads with MiXCR, giving one entry per CDR3 protein. The sample lists 1 million to 1.3 million distinct CDR3 sequences, 35% to 40% seen once, with over 8.5% in the top ten. Material: peripheral blood or thyroid tissue (not recorded which). Receptors were obtained from an adult man with Graves' hyperthyroidism.

This clonotype was seen ten or more times. The chain has TRBV20-1 and TRBJ1-3; 8 bases are a match to TRBD1. The CDR3 contains 16 residues. Trimming took 5 bases from V and 0 from J; bases not matched to a gene: 9. The V gene's germline CDR1 is DFQATT and CDR2 SNEGSKA (reference sequence). The CDR3 DNA reads as TGCAGTGCTCCAACAGGGGGTCCCAGCTCTGGAAACACCATATATTTT. This gives the protein CSAPTGGPSSGNTIYF.

Regarding this clonotype: Compared with germline, one end of the junction differs, possibly owing to a read error. This chain uses TRBV12-3 or TRBV12-4 with TRBJ1-4, with D perhaps matching TRBD1 (6 bases). The length of the CDR3 is 17 residues. The CDR3, as DNA: TGTGCCAGCAGTTTACGTCAGGGGCGAGGGGGTGATGAAAAACTGCTTTTT. It codes for CASSLRQGRGGDEKLLF.

This clonotype came up many times. The chain carries TRBV29-1 and TRBJ2-7, with 11 bases fitting TRBD2. The CDR3 is 14 amino acids. V gave up 7 bases and J gave up 3 bases; unmatched junction bases: 8. Germline V gene lookup returns CDR1 SQVTM and CDR2 ANQGSEA. CDR3 nucleotides: TGCAGCGCGGAACTAGCGGGAGTAGACTACGAGCAGTACTTC. Translating it yields CSAELAGVDYEQYF.

The sample holds many counts of this clonotype. This chain connects TRBV29-1 to TRBJ1-2; no clear D gene. CDR3 length equals 13 residues. CDR1 and CDR2 (germline): SQVTM, ANQGSEA. V lost 5 bases to trimming and J lost 4 bases, with 14 bases between them. The CDR3 sequence is CSVRFKSRYGYTF. The CDR3 region has the DNA TGCAGCGTTCGGTTCAAATCCCGCTATGGCTACACCTTC.

This chain connects TRBV12-3 or TRBV12-4 to TRBJ2-2; 10 bases agree with TRBD2. This CDR3 is built from 18 residues. Trimming at V came to 7 bases and at J to 4 bases, leaving 15 bases not matched to a gene. CDR3 amino acids: CASTASASGSKGTGELFF. Here the CDR3 DNA reads TGTGCCAGCACCGCCTCGGCTAGCGGGAGTAAGGGCACCGGGGAGCTGTTTTTT.

This clonotype was picked up many times. The V and J genes are TRBV15 and TRBJ1-1; D is unclear. The CDR3 has 14 amino acids. Germline assignment: CDR1 LNHNV and CDR2 YYDKDF (reference sequence). V lost 2 bases and J lost 2, with 9 bases in between. This CDR3 reads CATSRQRSNTEAFF. The CDR3 DNA follows: TGTGCCACCAGCAGACAGAGGAGTAACACTGAAGCTTTCTTT.

This clonotype was recorded at least ten times. V gene TRBV2 combines with J gene TRBJ1-5; TRBD1 agrees at 8 bases. This CDR3 is built from 14 residues. The germline gives CDR1 SNHLY, CDR2 FYNNEI. V shed 7 bases, J shed 5 bases, and the junction held 7 bases outside the gene matches. In nucleotides, the CDR3 is TGTGCCAGCAAAGGACAGGGAATGTATCAGCCCCAGCATTTT. It translates to CASKGQGMYQPQHF.

This clonotype was seen ten or more times. The rearrangement links TRBV20-1 to TRBJ2-7; 14 positions agree with TRBD2. Germline trimming cut 5 bases from V and 2 bases from J; bases unmatched to any gene: 5. There are 15 residues in the CDR3. Germline loops: CDR1 DFQATT, CDR2 SNEGSKA (reference sequence). This chain's CDR3 is CSAGGTSGSTYEQYF. The CDR3, as DNA: TGCAGTGCTGGAGGGACTAGCGGGAGTACCTACGAGCAGTACTTC.

This clonotype occurred a few times. This chain links TRBV12-3 or TRBV12-4 with TRBJ2-7; D may be TRBD2 (6 bases). The V and J ends lost 7 bases and 0 bases respectively, with 13 bases between them. The CDR3 runs to 14 residues. CDR3 protein: CASTNRGYSYEQYF. DNA of the CDR3: TGTGCCAGCACCAACCGGGGGTACTCCTACGAGCAGTACTTC.

The chain couples TRBV5-1 to TRBJ2-5; the match to TRBD2 covers 13 bases. CDR1 is SGHRS and CDR2 is YFSETQ in the germline V gene. CDR3 length equals 17 residues. V lost 0 bases and J lost 4; bases outside the gene matches: 6. The CDR3 DNA is TGCGCCAGCAGCTTGGGTCCGGGACTAGCGGGACGAGAGACCCAGTACTTC. Encoded protein: CASSLGPGLAGRETQYF. Full variable domain (outside the CDR3, taken from reference TRBV5-1 and TRBJ2-5): KAGVTQTPRYLIKTRGQQVTLSCSPISGHRSVSWYQQTPGQGLQFLFEYFSETQRNKGNFPGRFSGRQFSNSRSEMNVSTLELGDSALYLCASSLGPGLAGRETQYFGPGTRLLVL.

With respect to this clonotype: This may arise from a read error, as a much more abundant clone is one base away. V gene TRBV20-1 combines with J gene TRBJ1-3, with D possibly TRBD1 on 5 matching bases. V gave up 5 bases and J gave up 3 bases, with 8 bases separating them. Germline V gene data show CDR1 as DFQATT and CDR2 as SNEGSKA (reference sequence). The length of the CDR3 is 12 residues. The CDR3 sequence: CSALGLGNTIYF. As DNA, the CDR3 is TGCAGTGCTCTGGGGCTTGGAAACACCATATATTTT.

There are many counts of this clonotype. This chain uses TRBV29-1 with TRBJ2-7, with D tentatively TRBD2 (6 bases). With 7 bases removed from V and 1 base from J, the gap between germline ends came to 17 bases. This CDR3 comprises 14 residues. Germline CDR1 is SQVTM and CDR2 is ANQGSEA. CDR3 in DNA: TGCAGCGCTCGACGGGGGTTTAAATCCTACGAGCAGTACTTC. Translation: CSARRGFKSYEQYF.

The gene calls are TRBV5-1 and TRBJ1-2; TRBD1 is a possible D gene (5 bases). The length of the CDR3 is 14 residues. Germline V gene data show CDR1 as SGHRS and CDR2 as YFSETQ. The V gene lost 4 bases and the J gene lost 2 bases, with 12 bases spanning the gap. DNA for the CDR3: TGCGCCAGCAGCAACCGGGACGGCAACTATGGCTACACCTTC. Translating it yields CASSNRDGNYGYTF.

This clonotype appeared many times. This sequence joins TRBV7-2 and TRBJ1-3; D is uncertain. CDR3 length equals 16 residues. CDR1 is SGHTA, CDR2 FQGNSA, per germline. V was trimmed by 1 base and J by 0 bases, leaving 10 bases between them. For the CDR3, the DNA is TGTGCCAGCAGCTTAGATCGGACTCTCTCTGGAAACACCATATATTTT. Amino acids: CASSLDRTLSGNTIYF. Filled out from reference TRBV7-2 and TRBJ1-3, the complete variable domain reads GAGVSQSPSNKVTEKGKDVELRCDPISGHTALYWYRQSLGQGLEFLIYFQGNSAPDKSGLPSDRFSAERTGGSVSTLTIQRTQQEDSAVYLCASSLDRTLSGNTIYFGEGSWLTVV.

This clonotype was detected a few times. The rearrangement links TRBV19 to TRBJ1-3, with D maybe TRBD1 (6 bases). Germline loops: CDR1 LNHDA, CDR2 SQIVND (reference sequence). CDR3 length: 16 residues. Trimming stripped 3 bases from V and 0 bases from J, with 12 bases between. The CDR3 spells CASSITGHFSGNTIYF. The CDR3 nucleotides are TGTGCCAGTAGTATCACGGGACACTTCTCTGGAAACACCATATATTTT.

The rearrangement joins TRBV6-5 to TRBJ2-7; 8 nucleotides agree with TRBD2. The CDR3 runs 15 residues. Germline V gives CDR1 MNHEY, CDR2 SVGAGI. Trimming removed 6 bases from V and 1 base from J; junction bases left unmatched: 8. The chain's CDR3 is CASRELAEVSYEQYF. The CDR3 nucleotides are TGTGCCAGCAGGGAACTAGCGGAGGTTTCCTACGAGCAGTACTTC.

Turning to this clonotype: An end of the junction does not agree with germline; a read error may underlie this. The chain recombines TRBV7-2 with TRBJ2-5; tentative D call: TRBD2 (6 bases). Germline CDR1 and CDR2: SGHTA and FQGNSA. The CDR3 covers 12 residues. In DNA, the CDR3 is TGTGCCAGGGACGGAGGGGCAGAGGCCCAGTACTTC. Amino acid sequence: CARDGGAEAQYF.

This clonotype has only a few counts. The chain has TRBV7-2 and TRBJ2-7; no clear D. Germline CDR1 is SGHTA and CDR2 is FQGNSA. The CDR3 contains 14 residues. V shed 1 base and J shed 1 base, with 8 bases lying between them. The CDR3 loop reads CASSLGMGSYEQYF. The CDR3 bases are TGTGCCAGCAGCTTAGGGATGGGATCCTACGAGCAGTACTTC.

This clonotype has at least ten counts. The chain is built from TRBV4-1 and TRBJ2-2, with D tentatively TRBD1 (6 bases). The CDR3 is made up of 15 amino acids. Germline V lookup: CDR1 MGHRA, CDR2 YSYEKL. Trimming shortened V by 1 base and J by 6 bases, and 12 bases separated the two germline ends. This CDR3 is CASSQVGATAGELFF. CDR3 DNA: TGCGCCAGCAGCCAAGTGGGGGCTACAGCCGGGGAGCTGTTTTTT.

This chain uses TRBV2 with TRBJ2-7, with D perhaps TRBD2 (5 bases). In germline, CDR1 is SNHLY, CDR2 FYNNEI. Trimming removed 5 bases at V and 7 bases at J, with 15 bases between. This CDR3 is 13 amino acids long. The CDR3: CASSTPGVGEQYF. DNA of the CDR3: TGTGCCAGCAGTACCCCCGGGGTCGGAGAGCAGTACTTC.

About this clonotype itself: Given a much more abundant clone one base away, this may be a read error. This rearrangement joins TRBV5-1 to TRBJ2-7, with 7 bases identical to TRBD2. This CDR3 comprises 14 residues. Germline loops: CDR1 SGHRS, CDR2 YFSETQ. The CDR3 loop reads CASSLSSGNYEHYF. The DNA for the CDR3 is TGCGCCAGCAGCTTGTCGAGCGGGAACTACGAGCATTACTTC.

The V gene is TRBV5-1, the J gene TRBJ2-7; tentative D call: TRBD2 (6 bases). Trimming took off 3 bases at V and 7 bases at J, with 17 bases between the two ends. Per the germline V gene, CDR1 is SGHRS and CDR2 is YFSETQ. This CDR3 region has 14 residues. The CDR3 coding sequence is TGCGCCAGCAGCTCGACTAGAGGGCCGGTAGAGCAGTACTTC. Its translation: CASSSTRGPVEQYF.